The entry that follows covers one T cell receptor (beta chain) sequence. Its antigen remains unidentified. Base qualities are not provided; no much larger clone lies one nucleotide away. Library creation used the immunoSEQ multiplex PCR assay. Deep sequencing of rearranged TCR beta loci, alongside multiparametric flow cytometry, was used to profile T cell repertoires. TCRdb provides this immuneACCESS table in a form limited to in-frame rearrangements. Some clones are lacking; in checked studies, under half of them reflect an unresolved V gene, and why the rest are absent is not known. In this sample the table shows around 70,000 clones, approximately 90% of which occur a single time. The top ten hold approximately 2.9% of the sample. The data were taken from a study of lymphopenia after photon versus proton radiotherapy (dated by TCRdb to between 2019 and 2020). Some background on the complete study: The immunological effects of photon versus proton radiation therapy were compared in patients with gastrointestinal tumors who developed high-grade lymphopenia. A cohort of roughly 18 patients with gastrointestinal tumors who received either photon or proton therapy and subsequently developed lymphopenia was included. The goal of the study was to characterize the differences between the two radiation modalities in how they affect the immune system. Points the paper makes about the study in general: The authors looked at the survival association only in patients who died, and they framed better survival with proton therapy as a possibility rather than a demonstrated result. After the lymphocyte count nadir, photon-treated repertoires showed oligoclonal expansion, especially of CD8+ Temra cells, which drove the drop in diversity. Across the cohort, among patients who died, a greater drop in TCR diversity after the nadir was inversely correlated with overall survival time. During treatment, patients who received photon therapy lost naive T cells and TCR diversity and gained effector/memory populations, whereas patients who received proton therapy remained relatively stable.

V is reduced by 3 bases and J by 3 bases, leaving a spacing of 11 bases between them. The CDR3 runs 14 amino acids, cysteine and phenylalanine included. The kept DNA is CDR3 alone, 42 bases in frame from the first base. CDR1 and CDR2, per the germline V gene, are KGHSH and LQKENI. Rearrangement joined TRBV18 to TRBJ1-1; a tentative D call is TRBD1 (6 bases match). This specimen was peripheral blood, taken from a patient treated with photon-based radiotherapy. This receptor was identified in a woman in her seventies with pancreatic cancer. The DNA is TGTGCCAGCTCACCCCAGGGGTTGGACACTGAAGCTTTCTTT. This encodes CASSPQGLDTEAFF.